These 25 T cell receptor beta chains were all obtained from the same sample, sequenced in a study of T cells after yellow fever vaccination. MiXCR, applied by TCRdb to the 5' RACE reads, yields one record per CDR3 protein. In the table there are 25,000 to 30,000 distinct CDR3 sequences, approximately 4.8% of which are singletons. Here the sequenced sample was PBMCs, either bulk or a sorted T-cell subset (CD4+, CD8+, memory, or dextramer-sorted; not recorded which), taken on the day of the yellow fever booster vaccination. The origin of the receptors is a young man who received the YFV17D yellow fever vaccine.

The sample holds many counts of this clonotype. The chain has TRBV6-5 and TRBJ1-5, with 7 bases lining up with TRBD1. The V segment lost 0 bases and the J segment 3 bases; nucleotides outside the gene matches: 5. The V gene's germline CDR1 is MNHEY and CDR2 SVGAGI. This CDR3 spans 16 amino acids. The CDR3, as DNA: TGTGCCAGCAGTTACTCTGCAGGGGGTTCCAATCAGCCCCAGCATTTT. Amino acid sequence: CASSYSAGGSNQPQHF.

V and J are TRBV7-2 and TRBJ2-7, with 10 nucleotides matching TRBD1. V trimming: 3 bases; J trimming: 6 bases; junction bases outside the gene matches: 5. Germline-derived CDR1 and CDR2 are SGHTA and FQGNSA. There are 14 residues in the CDR3. The CDR3 nucleotides read TGTGCCAGCAGCTTGGGACAGGGGTTGGGCGAGCAGTACGTC. This sequence encodes CASSLGQGLGEQYV.

This clonotype was detected many times. V gene TRBV5-1 combines with J gene TRBJ2-7; weak D call: TRBD2 (7 bases). This CDR3 is built from 16 residues. Germline lookup yields CDR1 SGHRS and CDR2 YFSETQ. Between the trimmed V and J ends, which lost 4 bases and 6 bases, there was a span of 23 bases. Here the CDR3 reads CASSIVLGGGIGEQYF. CDR3 bases: TGCGCCAGCAGCATTGTCCTAGGCGGGGGCATCGGCGAGCAGTACTTC.

The table lists this clonotype with many counts. This rearrangement joins TRBV7-6 to TRBJ1-5; 7 bases fit TRBD1. V lost 5 bases and J lost 6; bases outside the gene matches: 7. Per the germline V gene, CDR1 is SGHVS and CDR2 is FNYEAQ. The CDR3 loop spans 14 amino acids. In DNA, the CDR3 is TGTGCCAGCAGCCGCTACAGGGGCGCTCAGCCCCAGCATTTT. Protein: CASSRYRGAQPQHF. Combining the CDR3 with reference TRBV7-6 and TRBJ1-5 gives the whole variable domain GAGVSQSPRYKVTKRGQDVALRCDPISGHVSLYWYRQALGQGPEFLTYFNYEAQQDKSGLPNDRFSAERPEGSISTLTIQRTEQRDSAMYRCASSRYRGAQPQHFGDGTRLSIL.

V gene TRBV30 combines with J gene TRBJ2-7, with D uncertain. Germline lookup yields CDR1 GTSNPN and CDR2 SVGIG (reference sequence). The CDR3 has 13 residues. The V end lost 0 bases, the J end lost 1 base, and 7 bases lay between the germline ends. CDR3: CAWSVEGSYEQYF. The CDR3 coding sequence is TGTGCCTGGAGTGTAGAAGGTTCCTACGAGCAGTACTTC.

This clonotype was observed at least ten times. The V call is TRBV7-3, the J call TRBJ2-2; D may be TRBD1 (5 bases). With 5 bases removed from V and 0 bases from J, the gap between germline ends came to 13 bases. The germline V gene has CDR1 SGHTA and CDR2 FQGTGA. The CDR3 sequence is 16 residues long. CDR3 bases: TGTGCCAGCAGCCCCTTTACGACAGCGAACACCGGGGAGCTGTTTTTT. It specifies CASSPFTTANTGELFF.

This clonotype was picked up many times. The chain joins TRBV11-3 to TRBJ2-1; either TRBD1 or TRBD2 may fit D (5 bases each). Trimming removed 1 base at V and 7 bases at J, with 11 bases between. This CDR3 spans 14 amino acids. Germline assignment: CDR1 SGHNT and CDR2 YENEEA. CDR3 nucleotide sequence: TGTGCCAGCAGCTTAGGGGACGCCGGGAATGAGCAGTTCTTC. Its protein product is CASSLGDAGNEQFF.

The V and J genes are TRBV6-1 and TRBJ1-5, with TRBD1 as a possible D gene (6 bases). CDR1 and CDR2 (germline): MNHNS, SASEGT. CDR3 size: 20 residues. V was cut by 2 bases and J by 4 bases, with 27 bases left in between. The CDR3 nucleotides read TGTGCCAGCAGTGAAAAGTTGTACTCGGGGGGCCTGGGTAGAAATCAGCCCCAGCATTTT. Residues: CASSEKLYSGGLGRNQPQHF.

This clonotype was counted a few times. The CDR3 here is CASSPRFGFWTNEKLFF. Written as DNA, the CDR3 is TGTGCCAGCAGTCCAAGGTTCGGATTTTGGACTAATGAAAAACTGTTTTTT. This rearrangement joins TRBV12-3 or TRBV12-4 to TRBJ1-4; no clear D. V was cut by 5 bases and J by 2 bases, with 18 bases left in between. The CDR3 runs 17 residues.

In this sample, this clonotype turned up many times. CDR3 nucleotide sequence: TGCGCCAGCAGCTTGGCAGGGAGCACAGATACGCAGTATTTT. Its translation: CASSLAGSTDTQYF. This chain uses TRBV5-1 with TRBJ2-3, with a possible D match to TRBD1 (5 bases). Germline assignment: CDR1 SGHRS and CDR2 YFSETQ. The CDR3 contains 14 residues. Between the trimmed V and J ends, which lost 0 bases and 0 bases, there was a span of 5 bases.

This clonotype was seen repeatedly, ten times or more. This chain joins TRBV20-1 and TRBJ1-5; 8 bases line up with TRBD1. Germline-derived CDR1 and CDR2 are DFQATT and SNEGSKA (reference sequence). Germline trimming cut 5 bases from V and 5 bases from J; bases unmatched to any gene: 14. CDR3 size: 16 residues. CDR3 protein: CSAPRRTGKVHQPQHF. As DNA, the CDR3 is TGCAGTGCTCCAAGACGGACAGGGAAGGTCCATCAGCCCCAGCATTTT.

This clonotype was seen repeatedly, ten times or more. This sequence joins TRBV12-3 or TRBV12-4 and TRBJ1-1, with D maybe TRBD1 (5 bases). Deletions cut 6 bases from V and 3 bases from J, with 11 bases between. This CDR3 contains 13 residues. CDR3 sequence (DNA): TGTGCCAGCAGATCCAGGGTATACACTGAAGCTTTCTTT. Amino acids: CASRSRVYTEAFF.

This clonotype was picked up many times. The chain carries TRBV20-1 and TRBJ2-3, with 8 bases matching TRBD2. The ends lost 1 base at V and 5 bases at J; junction bases unmatched: 8. CDR3 length: 15 amino acids. The germline V gene has CDR1 DFQATT and CDR2 SNEGSKA (reference sequence). For the CDR3, the DNA is TGCAGTGCTAGAGTACCAGCGGGGGCGGGAGATACGCAGTATTTT. This gives the protein CSARVPAGAGDTQYF.

The sample holds many counts of this clonotype. The chain combines TRBV27 with TRBJ1-2; D unclear. Looked up from germline, CDR1 is MNHEY and CDR2 is SMNVEV (reference sequence). The CDR3 covers 13 residues. Trimming took 5 bases from V and 6 from J, leaving 13 bases between them. CDR3 in DNA: TGTGCCAGCAGTCGACTTTCCGGGAATGGCTACACCTTC. This encodes CASSRLSGNGYTF.

This clonotype was counted ten times or more. The genes are TRBV20-1 and TRBJ2-7, with 7 bases identical to TRBD2. The CDR3 runs 14 residues. Germline CDR1 DFQATT, CDR2 SNEGSKA (reference sequence). V was pared by 6 bases and J by 2 bases, with 10 bases of the junction left unmatched. In DNA form, the CDR3 reads TGCAGTGCCCTCCCCGGGGCGGGGGCCTACGAGCAGTACGTC. Residues: CSALPGAGAYEQYV.

This rearrangement joins TRBV18 to TRBJ2-5, with a possible D match to TRBD2 (5 bases). Looked up from germline, CDR1 is KGHSH and CDR2 is LQKENI. V lost 3 bases to trimming and J lost 3 bases, with 11 bases between them. CDR3 length: 14 amino acids. CDR3 in amino acids: CASSPRFGEETQYF. The CDR3 bases are TGTGCCAGCTCACCCCGGTTCGGGGAAGAGACCCAGTACTTC.

Ten or more counts support this clonotype. This chain uses TRBV20-1 with TRBJ2-7, with D unclear. This CDR3 contains 13 residues. Trimming took off 0 bases at V and 3 bases at J, with 9 bases between the two ends. CDR1 DFQATT and CDR2 SNEGSKA come from the germline V gene (reference sequence). CDR3 residues: CSARDQAGYEQYF. CDR3 in DNA: TGCAGTGCTAGAGATCAGGCTGGCTACGAGCAGTACTTC.

This clonotype was counted ten times or more. The chain recombines TRBV20-1 with TRBJ2-1, with TRBD2 matching over 9 bases. V was clipped by 0 bases and J by 2 bases; unmatched bases: 8. This CDR3 has 17 residues. Germline lookup yields CDR1 DFQATT and CDR2 SNEGSKA (reference sequence). As DNA, the CDR3 is TGCAGTGCTAGAGATAGGGGTAGCGGGGGCCCCTACAATGAGCAGTTCTTC. This encodes CSARDRGSGGPYNEQFF.

This clonotype was observed at least ten times. The gene calls are TRBV7-8 and TRBJ1-6; TRBD1 aligns across 8 bases. Trimming cost V 5 bases and J 10 bases; bases outside gene matches: 10. The germline gives CDR1 SGHVS, CDR2 FQNEAQ. This CDR3 contains 15 residues. CDR3 sequence (DNA): TGTGCCAGCAGCCTACGGACAGGGCGCCAGTCACCCCTCCACTTT. Protein sequence: CASSLRTGRQSPLHF.

This chain joins TRBV10-3 and TRBJ2-3; maybe TRBD2 (5 bases). Germline V gene sequence: CDR1 ENHRY, CDR2 SYGVKD. V was cut by 3 bases and J by 2 bases, with 12 bases left in between. The CDR3 spans 15 residues. CDR3: CAISDPSGTTDTQYF. As DNA, the CDR3 is TGTGCCATCAGTGATCCGAGCGGAACCACAGATACGCAGTATTTT.

This clonotype was seen repeatedly, ten times or more. The rearrangement uses TRBV28 and TRBJ1-3; D not certain. This CDR3 is built from 15 residues. Looked up from germline, CDR1 is MDHEN and CDR2 is SYDVKM. V lost 3 bases to trimming and J lost 0 bases, with 9 bases between them. This chain's CDR3 is CASSLAVRSGNTIYF. CDR3 bases: TGTGCCAGCAGTTTGGCGGTCCGCTCTGGAAACACCATATATTTT.

In this sample, this clonotype turned up many times. The chain uses TRBV7-2 and TRBJ2-1; 7 positions match TRBD2. The CDR3 is 16 residues long. V lost 5 bases to trimming and J lost 8 bases; unmatched junction nucleotides: 15. Germline CDR1 and CDR2: SGHTA and FQGNSA. The CDR3, as DNA: TGTGCCAGCAGCCGTGGGGGGGGGGACGCCAGCGATGAGCAGTTCTTC. This translates into CASSRGGGDASDEQFF.

In this sample, this clonotype turned up many times. The rearrangement uses TRBV5-1 and TRBJ2-3; D is uncertain. The V gene's germline CDR1 is SGHRS and CDR2 YFSETQ. The ends were cut back, 0 bases at V and 2 bases at J, with 7 bases in the middle. There are 14 residues in the CDR3. The CDR3 reads CASSLGQTTDTQYF. DNA of the CDR3: TGCGCCAGCAGCTTGGGTCAGACCACAGATACGCAGTATTTT.

Notes on this clonotype: The CDR3 end shows no conserved phenylalanine or tryptophan, and so a read error is likely. Because the CDR3's place on the DNA is in doubt, the DNA is left out and the CDR3 is given as listed by TCRdb. The J gene is TRBJ2-6, the V gene TRBV4-2; the tabulated D call, TRBD1, remains unverified against the DNA. The germline V gene has CDR1 LGHNA and CDR2 YNFKEQ. The CDR3 is 16 residues long, ends included. The chain's CDR3 is CASSQEAGAGGLVLSL.

This clonotype occurred many times. The chain has TRBV21-1 and TRBJ2-2; the table gives TRBD1 as D, unverified against the DNA. TRBV21-1 represents a pseudogene. The CDR3 length is 15 residues. The CDR3 sequence: CASSGPYRGPGELFF. Here the CDR3 DNA reads TGTGCCAGCAGCGGACCTTACAGGGGTCCCGGGGAGCTGTTTTTT.